The source of this T cell receptor beta chain is a study of spatial heterogeneity in lung cancer. Study in general: A consistent excess of beta-chain over alpha-chain sequences was detected. Across the raw uncorrected reads, a unique TCR and UMI combination was observed, on average, more than ten times.

Overall study results and limits: More often at tumor resection than at routine follow-up, ubiquitous expanded tumor TCRs were detected in the blood.

Per germline, CDR1 KGHDR and CDR2 SFDVKD. The CDR3 is 19 residues long. V trimming: 3 bases; J trimming: 0 bases; junction bases outside the gene matches: 9. TCRdb itself ran the 5' RACE reads through MiXCR, one entry per CDR3 protein. The repertoire holds some 37,000 distinct CDR3 sequences, roughly 7.4% seen once, with approximately 30% in the top ten. Time point denoted: sample taken at primary tumor resection. Unsorted samples of tumor, nontumor lung or frozen PBMC had their whole RNA sequenced. The 70 or so donors had untreated early-stage non-small cell lung cancer. This clonotype was recorded at least ten times. Its antigen is unidentified.

The sequences come from PBMCs, collected at surgery. The V gene is TRBV24-1, the J gene TRBJ2-3, with TRBD1 identical over 12 bases. The receptor comes from a male donor with early-stage non-small cell lung cancer. For the CDR3, the DNA is TGTGCCACCAGTGATCTGTCCGGGACAGGGGGCCGGAGCACAGATACGCAGTATTTT. As protein: CATSDLSGTGGRSTDTQYF.